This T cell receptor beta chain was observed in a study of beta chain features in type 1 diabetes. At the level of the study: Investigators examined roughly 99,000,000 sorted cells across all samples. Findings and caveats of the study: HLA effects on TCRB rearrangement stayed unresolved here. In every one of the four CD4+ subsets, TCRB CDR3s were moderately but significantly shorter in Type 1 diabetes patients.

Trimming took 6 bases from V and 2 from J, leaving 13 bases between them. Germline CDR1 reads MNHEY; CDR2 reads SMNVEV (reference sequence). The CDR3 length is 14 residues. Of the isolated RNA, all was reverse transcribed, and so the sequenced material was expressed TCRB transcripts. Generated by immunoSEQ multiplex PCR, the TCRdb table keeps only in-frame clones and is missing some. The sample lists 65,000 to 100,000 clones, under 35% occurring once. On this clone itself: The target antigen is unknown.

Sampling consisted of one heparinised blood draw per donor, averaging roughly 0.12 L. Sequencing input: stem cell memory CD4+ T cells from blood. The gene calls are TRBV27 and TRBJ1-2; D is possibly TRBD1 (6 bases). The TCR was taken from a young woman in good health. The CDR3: CASRIQGSNYGYTF. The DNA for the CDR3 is TGTGCCAGCAGAATTCAGGGGTCCAACTATGGCTACACCTTC.